Reported below is one T cell receptor beta chain. What this receptor recognizes is not known. The data derive from a study of T cells expressing NK-cell markers (dated by TCRdb to about 2020). Broadly, across the study: In sorted CD3+CD56+NKG2C+, CD3+CD56+NKG2C- and CD3+CD56-NKG2C+ T-cell subsets from about eight donors, TCR beta-chain repertoires were profiled. Libraries were sequenced as 2 x 150 bp reads on Illumina HiSeq 2000/2500, MiSeq or NextSeq. Most of the eight sequenced donors were HCMV-seropositive and one was HCMV-seronegative. All eight donors whose samples were sequenced were randomly selected healthy volunteers, three of them men and five women. Results and caveats for the whole study, not just this receptor: In a handful of donors, the dominant CD3+CD56+NKG2C+ clonotypes were among the top 10 CD8+ clonotypes and accounted for roughly 1.0-8% of CD8+ T cells. Those dominant clonotypes were again the most abundant among CD3+CD56-NKG2C+ cells in four donors, at 28.3-60.1%. Whether the expanded NKG2C-expressing T cell clones were specific for HCMV antigens was left unclear.

The reads were generated on an Illumina HiSeq 2000. The TCR beta cDNA libraries were made using 5'RACE template switching, a step that added both a universal primer site and unique molecular identifiers. Priming for cDNA synthesis came from the TCR beta constant segment, and two successive PCR amplification steps followed. Regarding the original processing steps: MIGEC was used to demultiplex reads and group the reads by UMI, and MiTCR was used to assemble and quantify clonotypes. Only TCR cDNA sequences supported by at least two reads were kept to exclude erroneous sequences. Downstream repertoire analysis used the tcR package, and clonotypes were matched across fractions by CDR3 nucleotide sequence plus V segment. VDJmatch was used to annotate antigen specificity against VDJdb, with one amino acid substitution in CDR3 allowed. Through TCRdb reprocessing, the reads give one entry per CDR3 protein sequence; DNA is omitted. The V and J calls follow TCRdb's processing rather than the paper's. The sample's table covers roughly 280,000 distinct CDR3 sequences. The ten largest clones take up roughly 0.4% of the sample.

To determine HCMV serostatus, a commercial ELISA kit was used to detect HCMV-specific IgG in serum. Ficoll density gradient centrifugation was used to isolate peripheral blood mononuclear cells from blood. The CDR1 and CDR2 encoded by the germline V gene are SGHTA and FQGNSA. CDR3 length: 14 amino acids, cysteine to phenylalanine. No DNA accompanies this entry. The rearrangement combines TRBV7-2 with TRBJ2-1; the D call from TCRdb, TRBD1, cannot be confirmed without DNA. The clonotype was recovered from a man younger than 35 in good health. Donor details come from another sample of the same person, matched by shared clones. The sequenced sample was blood T cells: a sorted CD56 or NKG2C T cell subset, CD4+ or CD8+ T cells, or bulk PBMC T cells (not recorded which). The CDR3 protein sequence reads: CASSTGTGYGEQFF. Reference TRBV7-2 and TRBJ2-1 genes cover what lies past the CDR3, so the full variable domain is GAGVSQSPSNKVTEKGKDVELRCDPISGHTALYWYRQSLGQGLEFLIYFQGNSAPDKSGLPSDRFSAERTGGSVSTLTIQRTQQEDSAVYLCASSTGTGYGEQFFGPGTRLTVL.